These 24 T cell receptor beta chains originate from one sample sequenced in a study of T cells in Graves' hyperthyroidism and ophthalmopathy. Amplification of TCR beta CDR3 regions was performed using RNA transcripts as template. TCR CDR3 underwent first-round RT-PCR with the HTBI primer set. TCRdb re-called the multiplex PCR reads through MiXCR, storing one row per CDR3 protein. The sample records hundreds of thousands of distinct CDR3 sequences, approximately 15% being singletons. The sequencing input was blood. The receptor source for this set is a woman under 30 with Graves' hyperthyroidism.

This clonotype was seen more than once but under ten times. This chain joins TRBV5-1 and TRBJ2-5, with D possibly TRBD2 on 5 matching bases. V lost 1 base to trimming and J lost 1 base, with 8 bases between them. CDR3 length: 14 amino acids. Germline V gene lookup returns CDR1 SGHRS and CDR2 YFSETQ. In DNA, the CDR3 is TGCGCCAGCAGCTTGAGTACTAGCCAAGAGACCCAGTACTTC. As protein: CASSLSTSQETQYF.

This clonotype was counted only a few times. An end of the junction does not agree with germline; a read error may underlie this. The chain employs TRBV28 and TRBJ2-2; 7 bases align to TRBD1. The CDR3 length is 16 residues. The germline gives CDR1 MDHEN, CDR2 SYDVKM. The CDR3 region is CASSPWTGSVTEELFF. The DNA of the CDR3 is TGTGCCAGCAGTCCGTGGACAGGATCTGTCACCGAGGAGCTGTTTTTT.

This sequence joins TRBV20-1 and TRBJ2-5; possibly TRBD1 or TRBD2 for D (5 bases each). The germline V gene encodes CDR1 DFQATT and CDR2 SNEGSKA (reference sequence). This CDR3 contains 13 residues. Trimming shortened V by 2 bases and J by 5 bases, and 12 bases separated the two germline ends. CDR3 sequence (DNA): TGCAGTGCTAGATCGCCGGGGCCTGAGACCCAGTACTTC. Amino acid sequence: CSARSPGPETQYF.

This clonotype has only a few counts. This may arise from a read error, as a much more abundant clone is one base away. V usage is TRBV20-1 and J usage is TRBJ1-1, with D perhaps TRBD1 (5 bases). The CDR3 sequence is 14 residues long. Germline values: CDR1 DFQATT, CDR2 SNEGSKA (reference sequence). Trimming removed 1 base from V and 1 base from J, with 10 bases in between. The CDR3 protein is CSARGHQGNTEAFF. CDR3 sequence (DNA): TGCAGTGCTAGAGGTCATCAGGGGAACACTGAAGCTTTCTTT.

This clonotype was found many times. This CDR3 reads CASSQGRTGLSEETQYF. CDR3 sequence (DNA): TGTGCCAGCAGCCAGGGGCGGACAGGGCTATCGGAAGAGACCCAGTACTTC. V is TRBV3-1 and J is TRBJ2-5; 8 bases agree with TRBD1. The germline V gene has CDR1 LGHDT and CDR2 YNNKEL (reference sequence). The trim removed 3 bases at V and 3 bases at J, leaving 12 bases unmatched. The CDR3 contains 17 residues.

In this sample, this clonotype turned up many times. The chain's CDR3 is CSARLGQKEQYF. The CDR3 DNA is TGCAGTGCTAGATTGGGACAGAAAGAGCAGTACTTC. V is TRBV20-1 and J is TRBJ2-7, with 7 nucleotides matching TRBD1. The CDR3 extends over 12 amino acids. The germline gives CDR1 DFQATT, CDR2 SNEGSKA (reference sequence). After removal of 2 bases from V and 7 bases from J, the junction contained 5 bases not matched to a gene.

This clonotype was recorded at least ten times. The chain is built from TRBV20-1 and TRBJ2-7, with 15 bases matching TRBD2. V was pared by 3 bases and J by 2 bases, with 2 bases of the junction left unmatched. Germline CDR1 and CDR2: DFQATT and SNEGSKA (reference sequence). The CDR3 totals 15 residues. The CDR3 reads CSARGLAGGTYEQYF. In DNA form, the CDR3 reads TGCAGTGCTAGGGGACTAGCGGGGGGTACCTACGAGCAGTACTTC.

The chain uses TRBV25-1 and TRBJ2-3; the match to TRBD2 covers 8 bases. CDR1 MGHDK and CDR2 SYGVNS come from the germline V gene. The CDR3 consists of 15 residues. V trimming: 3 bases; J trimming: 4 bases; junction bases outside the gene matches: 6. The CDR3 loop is CASSDRSGGADTQYF. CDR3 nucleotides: TGTGCCAGCAGTGATAGGAGCGGGGGTGCAGATACGCAGTATTTT.

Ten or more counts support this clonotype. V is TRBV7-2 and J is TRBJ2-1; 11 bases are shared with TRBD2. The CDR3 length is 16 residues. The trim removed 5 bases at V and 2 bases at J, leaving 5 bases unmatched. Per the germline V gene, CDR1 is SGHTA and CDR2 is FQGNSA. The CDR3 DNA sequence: TGTGCCAGCAGCCCATGGGGACTAGCGGCCTACAATGAGCAGTTCTTC. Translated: CASSPWGLAAYNEQFF.

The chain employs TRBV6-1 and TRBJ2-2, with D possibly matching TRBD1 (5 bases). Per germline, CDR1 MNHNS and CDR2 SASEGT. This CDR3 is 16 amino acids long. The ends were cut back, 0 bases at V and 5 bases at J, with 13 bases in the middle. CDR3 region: CASSEALQGLTGELFF. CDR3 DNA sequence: TGTGCCAGCAGTGAAGCTTTGCAGGGCCTGACCGGGGAGCTGTTTTTT.

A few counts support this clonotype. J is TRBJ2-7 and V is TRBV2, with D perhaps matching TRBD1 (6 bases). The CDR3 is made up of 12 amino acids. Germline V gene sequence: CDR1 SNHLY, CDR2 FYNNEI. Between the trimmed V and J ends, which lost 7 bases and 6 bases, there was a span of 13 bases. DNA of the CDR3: TGTGCCAGCATGTCAGGGGTAAGCGAGCAGTACTTC. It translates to CASMSGVSEQYF.

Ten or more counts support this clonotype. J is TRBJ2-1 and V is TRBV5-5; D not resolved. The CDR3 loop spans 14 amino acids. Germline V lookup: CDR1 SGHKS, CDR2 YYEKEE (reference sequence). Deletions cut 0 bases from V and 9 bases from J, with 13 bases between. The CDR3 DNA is TGTGCCAGCAGCTTGGTGGGGTCGCCCCTTGAGCAGTTCTTC. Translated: CASSLVGSPLEQFF.

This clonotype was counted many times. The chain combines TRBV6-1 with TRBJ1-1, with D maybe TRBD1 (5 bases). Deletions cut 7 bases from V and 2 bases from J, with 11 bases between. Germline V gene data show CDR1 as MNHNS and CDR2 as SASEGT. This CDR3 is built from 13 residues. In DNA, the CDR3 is TGTGCCAGCATGGCGGGACCTAACACTGAAGCTTTCTTT. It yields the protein CASMAGPNTEAFF.

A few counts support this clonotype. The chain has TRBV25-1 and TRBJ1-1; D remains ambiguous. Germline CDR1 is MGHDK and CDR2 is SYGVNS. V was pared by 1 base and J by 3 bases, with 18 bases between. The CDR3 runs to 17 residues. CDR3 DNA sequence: TGTGCCAGCAGTGAATCGTTTTTCGAGGGAAAACACACTGAAGCTTTCTTT. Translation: CASSESFFEGKHTEAFF. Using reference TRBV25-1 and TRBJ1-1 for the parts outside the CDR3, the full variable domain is EADIYQTPRYLVIGTGKKITLECSQTMGHDKMYWYQQDPGMELHLIHYSYGVNSTEKGDLSSESTVSRIRTEHFPLTLESARPSHTSQYLCASSESFFEGKHTEAFFGQGTRLTVV.

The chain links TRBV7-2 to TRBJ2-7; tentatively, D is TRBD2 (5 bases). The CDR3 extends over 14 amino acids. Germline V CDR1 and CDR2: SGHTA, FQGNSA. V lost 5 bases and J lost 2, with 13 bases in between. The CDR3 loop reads CASSPRRATYEQYF. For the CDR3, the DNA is TGTGCCAGCAGCCCCCGGCGGGCGACCTACGAGCAGTACTTC.

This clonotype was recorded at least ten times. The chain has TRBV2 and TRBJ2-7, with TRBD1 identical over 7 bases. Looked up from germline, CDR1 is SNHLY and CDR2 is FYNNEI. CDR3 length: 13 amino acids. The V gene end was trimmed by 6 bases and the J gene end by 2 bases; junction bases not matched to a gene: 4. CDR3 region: CASRRTGTYEQYF. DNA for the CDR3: TGTGCCAGCAGAAGGACAGGTACCTACGAGCAGTACTTC.

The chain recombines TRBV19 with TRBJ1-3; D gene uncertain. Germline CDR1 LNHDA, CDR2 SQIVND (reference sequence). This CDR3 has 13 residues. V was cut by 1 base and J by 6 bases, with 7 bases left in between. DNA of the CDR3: TGTGCCAGTAGTATAGCTGGACTAAACACCATATATTTT. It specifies CASSIAGLNTIYF.

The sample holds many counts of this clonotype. The CDR3 bases are TGTGCCAGCAGTCCGAGGACAGGGGCGGATAGCAATCAGCCCCAGCATTTT. Its protein is CASSPRTGADSNQPQHF. This chain uses TRBV6-7 with TRBJ1-5; 9 positions match TRBD1. TRBV6-7 is treated as an ORF (open reading frame) with a function not yet certain. This CDR3 contains 17 residues. V was pared by 5 bases and J by 0 bases, with 8 bases of the junction left unmatched.

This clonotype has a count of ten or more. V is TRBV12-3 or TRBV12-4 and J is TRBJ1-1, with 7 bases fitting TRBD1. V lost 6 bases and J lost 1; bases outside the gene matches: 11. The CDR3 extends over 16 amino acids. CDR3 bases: TGTGCCAGCAGAGACAGGGTACTCGCAGGGAACACTGAAGCTTTCTTT. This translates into CASRDRVLAGNTEAFF.

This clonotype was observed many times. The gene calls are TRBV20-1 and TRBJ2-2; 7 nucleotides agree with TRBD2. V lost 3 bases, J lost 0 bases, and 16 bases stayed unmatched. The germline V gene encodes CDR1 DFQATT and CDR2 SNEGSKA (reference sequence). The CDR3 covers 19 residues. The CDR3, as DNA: TGCAGTGCTAGGCCCCAATTTTGGAGCGGGATCCCGAACACCGGGGAGCTGTTTTTT. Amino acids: CSARPQFWSGIPNTGELFF.

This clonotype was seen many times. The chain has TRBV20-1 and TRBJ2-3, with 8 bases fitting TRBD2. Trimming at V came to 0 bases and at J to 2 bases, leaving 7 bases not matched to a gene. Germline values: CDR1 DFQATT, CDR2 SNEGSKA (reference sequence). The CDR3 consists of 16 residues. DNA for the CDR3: TGCAGTGCTAGAGACCCCCCTAGCGGGTTCACAGATACGCAGTATTTT. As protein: CSARDPPSGFTDTQYF.

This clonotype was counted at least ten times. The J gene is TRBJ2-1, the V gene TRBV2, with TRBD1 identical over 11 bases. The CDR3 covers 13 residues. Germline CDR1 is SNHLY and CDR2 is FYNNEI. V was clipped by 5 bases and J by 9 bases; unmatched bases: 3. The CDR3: CASSRTGGREQFF. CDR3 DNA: TGTGCCAGCAGTAGGACAGGGGGCCGTGAGCAGTTCTTC.

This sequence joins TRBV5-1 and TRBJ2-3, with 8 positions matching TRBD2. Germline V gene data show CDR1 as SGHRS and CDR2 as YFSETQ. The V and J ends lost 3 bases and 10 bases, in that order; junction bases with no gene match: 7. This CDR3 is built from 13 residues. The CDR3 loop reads CASSSGTRFAQYF. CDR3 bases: TGCGCCAGCAGCTCCGGGACTAGGTTTGCGCAGTATTTT.

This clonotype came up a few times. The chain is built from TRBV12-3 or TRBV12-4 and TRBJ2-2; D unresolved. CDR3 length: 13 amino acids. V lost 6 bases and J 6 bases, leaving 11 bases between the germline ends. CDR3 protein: CASSNLGAGELFF. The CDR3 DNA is TGTGCCAGCAGCAACCTTGGGGCCGGGGAGCTGTTTTTT.